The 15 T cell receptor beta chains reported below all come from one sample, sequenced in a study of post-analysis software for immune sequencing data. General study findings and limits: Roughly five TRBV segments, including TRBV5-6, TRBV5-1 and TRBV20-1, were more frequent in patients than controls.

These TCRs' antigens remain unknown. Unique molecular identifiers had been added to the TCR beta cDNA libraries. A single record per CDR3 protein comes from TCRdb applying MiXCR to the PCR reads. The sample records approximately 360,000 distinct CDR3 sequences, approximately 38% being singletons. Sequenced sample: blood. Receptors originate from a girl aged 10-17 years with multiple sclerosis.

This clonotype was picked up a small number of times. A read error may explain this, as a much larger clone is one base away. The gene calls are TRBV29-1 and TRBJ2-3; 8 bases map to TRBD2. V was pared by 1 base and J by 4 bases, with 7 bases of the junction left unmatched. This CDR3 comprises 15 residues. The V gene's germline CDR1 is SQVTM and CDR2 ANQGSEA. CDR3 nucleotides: TGCAGCGTTGAAGGTGGGGCCGGGGGGGCAGATACGCAGTATTTT. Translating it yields CSVEGGAGGADTQYF.

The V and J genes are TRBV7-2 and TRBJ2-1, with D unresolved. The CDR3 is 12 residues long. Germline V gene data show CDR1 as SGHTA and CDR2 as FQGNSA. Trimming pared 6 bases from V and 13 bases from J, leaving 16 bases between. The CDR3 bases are TGTGCCAGCAGACAAAGTGCAGAGACCCAGTTCTTC. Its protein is CASRQSAETQFF.

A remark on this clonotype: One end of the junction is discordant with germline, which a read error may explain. For the CDR3, the DNA is TGCAGTGCTGGAGATCATAGCGGGGCCCCATATGAGCAGTTCTTC. It translates to CSAGDHSGAPYEQFF. This sequence joins TRBV20-1 and TRBJ2-1, with 8 positions matching TRBD2. This CDR3 contains 15 residues. Germline lookup yields CDR1 DFQATT and CDR2 SNEGSKA (reference sequence).

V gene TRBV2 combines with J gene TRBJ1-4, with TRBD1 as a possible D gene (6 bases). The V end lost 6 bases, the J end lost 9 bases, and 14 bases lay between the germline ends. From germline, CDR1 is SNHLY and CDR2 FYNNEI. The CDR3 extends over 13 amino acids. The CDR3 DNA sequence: TGTGCCAGCAGCACAGGGAGCGGGAAAAAACTGTTTTTT. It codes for CASSTGSGKKLFF.

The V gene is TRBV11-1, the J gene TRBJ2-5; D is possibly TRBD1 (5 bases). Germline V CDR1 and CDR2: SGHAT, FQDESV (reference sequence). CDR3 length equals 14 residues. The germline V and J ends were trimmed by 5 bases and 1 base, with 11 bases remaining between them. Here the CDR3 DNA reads TGTGCCAGCAGCCCCCTCGACAGCCAAGAGACCCAGTACTTC. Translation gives CASSPLDSQETQYF.

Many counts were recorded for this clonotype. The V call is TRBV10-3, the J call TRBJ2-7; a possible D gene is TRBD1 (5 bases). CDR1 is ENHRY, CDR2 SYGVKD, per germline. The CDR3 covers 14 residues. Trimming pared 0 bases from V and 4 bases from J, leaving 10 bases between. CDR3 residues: CAISESLRGYEQYF. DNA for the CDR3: TGTGCCATCAGTGAGTCCTTAAGGGGTTACGAGCAGTACTTC.

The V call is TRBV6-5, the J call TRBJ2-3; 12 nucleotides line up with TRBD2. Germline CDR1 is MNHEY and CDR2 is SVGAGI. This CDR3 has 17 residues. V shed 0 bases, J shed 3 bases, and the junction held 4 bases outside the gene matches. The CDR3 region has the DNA TGTGCCAGCAGTTACTCGAGTCTAGCGGGGGGGACAGATACGCAGTATTTT. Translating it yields CASSYSSLAGGTDTQYF.

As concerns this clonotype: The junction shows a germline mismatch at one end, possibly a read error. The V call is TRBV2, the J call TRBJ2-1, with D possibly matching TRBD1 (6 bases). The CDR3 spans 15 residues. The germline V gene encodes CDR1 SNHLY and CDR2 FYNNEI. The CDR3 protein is CASMAQGTWSNGQFF. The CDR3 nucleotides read TGTGCCAGCATGGCCCAGGGGACCTGGTCCAATGGGCAGTTCTTC.

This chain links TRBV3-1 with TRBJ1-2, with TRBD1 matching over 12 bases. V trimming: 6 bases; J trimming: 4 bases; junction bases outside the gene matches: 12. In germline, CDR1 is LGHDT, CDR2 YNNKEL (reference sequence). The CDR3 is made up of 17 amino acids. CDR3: CASSSGTGGAGFYGYTF. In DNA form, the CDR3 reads TGTGCCAGCAGTTCCGGGACAGGGGGCGCCGGTTTCTATGGCTACACCTTC.

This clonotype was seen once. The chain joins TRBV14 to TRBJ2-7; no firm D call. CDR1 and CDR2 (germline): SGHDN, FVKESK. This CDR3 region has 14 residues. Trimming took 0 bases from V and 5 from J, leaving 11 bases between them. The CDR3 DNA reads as TGTGCCAGCAGCCAAGATACCCCCACCGACGAGCAGTACTTC. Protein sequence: CASSQDTPTDEQYF.

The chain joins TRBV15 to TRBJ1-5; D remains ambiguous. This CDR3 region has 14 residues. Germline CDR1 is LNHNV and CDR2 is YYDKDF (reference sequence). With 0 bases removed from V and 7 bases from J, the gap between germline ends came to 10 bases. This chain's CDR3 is CATSRDYREQPQHF. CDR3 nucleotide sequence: TGTGCCACCAGCAGAGATTATCGCGAGCAGCCCCAGCATTTT.

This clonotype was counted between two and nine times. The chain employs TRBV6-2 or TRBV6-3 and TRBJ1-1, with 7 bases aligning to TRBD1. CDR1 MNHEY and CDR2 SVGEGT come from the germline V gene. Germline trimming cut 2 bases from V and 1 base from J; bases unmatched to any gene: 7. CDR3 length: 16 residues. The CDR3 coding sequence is TGTGCCAGCAGTTACCTAAGGGGGCAAGAGAACACTGAAGCTTTCTTT. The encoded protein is CASSYLRGQENTEAFF.

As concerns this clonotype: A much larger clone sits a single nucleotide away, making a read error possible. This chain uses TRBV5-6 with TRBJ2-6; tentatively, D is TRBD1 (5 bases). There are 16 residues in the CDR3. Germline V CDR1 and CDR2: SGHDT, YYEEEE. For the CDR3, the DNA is TGTGCCAGCAGCCTCTTACCGAGCTCTGGGGCCAACGTCCGGACTTTC. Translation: CASSLLPSSGANVRTF.

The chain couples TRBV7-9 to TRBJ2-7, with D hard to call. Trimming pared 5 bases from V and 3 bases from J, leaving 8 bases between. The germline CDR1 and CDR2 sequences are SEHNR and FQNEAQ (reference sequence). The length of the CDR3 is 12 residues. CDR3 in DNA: TGTGCCAGCAGCCTAAACAACTACGAGCAGTACTTC. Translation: CASSLNNYEQYF.

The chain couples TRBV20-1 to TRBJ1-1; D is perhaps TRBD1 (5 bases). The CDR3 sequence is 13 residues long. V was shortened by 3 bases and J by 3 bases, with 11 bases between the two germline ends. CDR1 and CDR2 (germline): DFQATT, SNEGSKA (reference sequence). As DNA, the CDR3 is TGCAGTGCTAGTGTCGGGGGGGACACTGAAGCTTTCTTT. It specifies CSASVGGDTEAFF.